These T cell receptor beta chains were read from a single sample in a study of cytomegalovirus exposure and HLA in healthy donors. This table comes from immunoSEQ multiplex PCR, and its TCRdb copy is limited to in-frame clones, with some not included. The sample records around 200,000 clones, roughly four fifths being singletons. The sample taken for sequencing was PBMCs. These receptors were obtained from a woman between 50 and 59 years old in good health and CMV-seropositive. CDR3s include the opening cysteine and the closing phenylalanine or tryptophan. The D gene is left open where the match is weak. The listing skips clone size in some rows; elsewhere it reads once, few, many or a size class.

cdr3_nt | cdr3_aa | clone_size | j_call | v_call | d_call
TGTGCCAGCAGCTTAAACGGGGAACTGGAAGAGACCCAGTACTTC | CASSLNGELEETQYF | once | TRBJ2-5 | TRBV7-9 | NA
TGTGCCAGCAGTGACCCAGGGGCATTGACTGAAGCTTTCTTT | CASSDPGALTEAFF | NA | TRBJ1-1 | TRBV25-1 | NA
TGCGCCAGCAGCCAAGATCGGTCGGTGAGCGGCTACACCTTC | CASSQDRSVSGYTF | few | TRBJ1-2 | TRBV4-3 | NA
TGTGCCAGCAGCCCACAGGGAATAAGGGTCTACACCTTC | CASSPQGIRVYTF | NA | TRBJ1-2 | TRBV9 | NA
TGTTCCAGCAGCTTCGTCGGGTCTGAAGCTTTCTTT | CSSSFVGSEAFF | NA | TRBJ1-1 | TRBV7-9 | NA
TGTGCCAGCAGTTTAGTGCCGGACTATGGCTACACCTTC | CASSLVPDYGYTF | NA | TRBJ1-2 | TRBV28 | NA
TGTGCCAGCAGCTGGGGGACGCGGGGAGGCGCCAAAAACATTCAGTACTTC | CASSWGTRGGAKNIQYF | NA | TRBJ2-4 | TRBV7-2 | NA
TGTGCCAGCAGTCCTACTTGGAGCTCCTACAATGAGCAGTTCTTC | CASSPTWSSYNEQFF | NA | TRBJ2-1 | TRBV6-1 | NA
TGTGCCAGTAGTATAGATTATCGGACAGGGCTCGGCTACACCTTC | CASSIDYRTGLGYTF | NA | TRBJ1-2 | TRBV19 | TRBD1
TGTGCCTGGAGTGTAGCCGGGACTGGAAACACCATATATTTT | CAWSVAGTGNTIYF | NA | TRBJ1-3 | TRBV30 | NA
TGTGCCAGCAGCTTAGATCCAGGAGAGACCCAGTACTTC | CASSLDPGETQYF | NA | TRBJ2-5 | TRBV11-3 | NA
TGTGCCAGCAGCTTAAGGTCGGGAGTGGGTACGCAGTATTTT | CASSLRSGVGTQYF | NA | TRBJ2-3 | TRBV7-2 | NA
TGTGCCACCAGCAGAGATGGGGACACTAATTCACCCCTCCACTTT | CATSRDGDTNSPLHF | NA | TRBJ1-6 | TRBV15 | NA
TGCGCCAGCAGCTTGGTGTCGGACGAGCAGTACTTC | CASSLVSDEQYF | once | TRBJ2-7 | TRBV5-1 | NA
TGTGCCAGCCGAGGGACAGGGGGTTATCAGCCCCAGCATTTT | CASRGTGGYQPQHF | NA | TRBJ1-5 | TRBV18 | TRBD1
TGTGCCAGCAGCCCATACCCTGGTTCTCAGGAGACCCAGTACTTC | CASSPYPGSQETQYF | NA | TRBJ2-5 | TRBV5-6 | NA
TGTGCCAGTAGTACCTCCGGCCAGGGGAGGGGTCAGCCCCAGCATTTT | CASSTSGQGRGQPQHF | many | TRBJ1-5 | TRBV19 | NA
TGTGCCAGCAGTGCCCGAGGGGGGGGGCGGAATGAGCAGTTCTTC | CASSARGGGRNEQFF | NA | TRBJ2-1 | TRBV6-1 | NA
TGCGCCAGCAGCCAAGATTTAGTCCGGGAGTCTGGAAACACCATATATTTT | CASSQDLVRESGNTIYF | NA | TRBJ1-3 | TRBV4-3 | NA
TGTGCCAGCAGCCCCCAGGGGGCGGCCTACAATGAGCAGTTCTTC | CASSPQGAAYNEQFF | NA | TRBJ2-1 | TRBV9 | TRBD1
TGTGCCAGCAGCTCCCCCGGGACTGAGACCTACGAGCAGTACTTC | CASSSPGTETYEQYF | NA | TRBJ2-7 | TRBV7-3 | NA
TGTGCCAGCAGCTCGCACCGGGGGGGCGTGACCGGGGAGCTGTTTTTT | CASSSHRGGVTGELFF | NA | TRBJ2-2 | TRBV7-8 | TRBD2
TGTTCCAGCAGCTTCGGCGACATAAACGCTTTCTTT | CSSSFGDINAFF | NA | TRBJ1-1 | TRBV7-9 | NA
TGTGCCAGCAGAACATACAGGGGGGGCAATCAGCCCCAGCATTTT | CASRTYRGGNQPQHF | NA | TRBJ1-5 | TRBV28 | TRBD1
TGTGCCAGCCGCCCTCGACAGGGGGCCTACGAGCAGTACTTC | CASRPRQGAYEQYF | NA | TRBJ2-7 | TRBV6-5 | TRBD1
TGTGCCAGCAGCCCCGTGGGAGAGAACACTGAAGCTTTCTTT | CASSPVGENTEAFF | NA | TRBJ1-1 | TRBV6-5 | NA
TGTGCCAGCAGGGAGGGCTCCTACGAGCAGTACTTC | CASREGSYEQYF | NA | TRBJ2-7 | TRBV2 | NA
TGTGCCAGCAGCTTGGCGGGGGTGTTCTATGGCTACACCTTC | CASSLAGVFYGYTF | NA | TRBJ1-2 | TRBV5-4 | NA